This T cell receptor (beta chain) emerged from a study of early T cells in non-severe SARS-CoV-2 infection. Points from the study as a whole: CD4 and private specificities were missed by VDJdb matching, which favored anti-spike CD8 responses.

This clonotype was seen repeatedly, ten times or more. What it binds is not known. TCRdb used MiXCR to reprocess the 5' RACE reads, holding one entry per CDR3 protein. Here the sample spans some 50,000 distinct CDR3 sequences, around 8.4% being singletons. CDR1 SGHTA and CDR2 FQGNSA come from the germline V gene. V was clipped by 9 bases and J by 2 bases; unmatched bases: 7. CDR3 length: 15 amino acids. This receptor was obtained from an adult who was a healthcare worker with PCR-confirmed SARS-CoV-2 infection or an uninfected control (not recorded which). The chain links TRBV7-2 to TRBJ2-2; TRBD2 matches 9 bases. Sequenced sample: whole blood. CDR3 sequence reads: CASPGLAPNTGELFF. CDR3 bases: TGTGCCAGTCCGGGACTAGCACCTAACACCGGGGAGCTGTTTTTT.